This TCR beta chain was documented in a study of T cell changes during pregnancy in multiple sclerosis. Generated by immunoSEQ multiplex PCR, the TCRdb table keeps only in-frame clones and is missing some. The data show about 38,000 clones, around 92% seen once. Only one count was recorded for this clone. This receptor was taken from a female donor with multiple sclerosis, enrolled in a pregnancy study. This sample comprised CD8+ T cells from peripheral blood mononuclear cells, obtained after pregnancy.

CDR3 DNA: TGTGCCAGCAGCTTGCGGTCTAAATACTACGAGCAGTACTTC. As protein: CASSLRSKYYEQYF. This chain joins TRBV5-6 and TRBJ2-7; D remains ambiguous. The germline V gene encodes CDR1 SGHDT and CDR2 YYEEEE. Trimming left V 1 base short and J 3 bases short, with 11 bases between. The length of the CDR3 is 14 residues.